This T cell receptor beta chain appears in the sequencing data of a study of T cells in Graves' hyperthyroidism and ophthalmopathy. Notes on the study in general: Clonotypes that were expanded in thyroid above 0.001 mostly appeared in blood too.

Subjects with ophthalmopathy showed a Clinical Activity Score no lower than 3, a NOSPECS grade no lower than 4, and a duration shorter than 3 months. Uncontrolled infection, other autoimmune disease, pregnancy or lactation barred patients from enrollment. TCR beta CDR3 sequences were amplified from RNA transcripts. The primer set for the first-round RT-PCR of the TCR CDR3 was HTBI. MiXCR was run by TCRdb on the multiplex PCR reads, yielding one entry per CDR3 protein. This repertoire shows roughly 500,000 distinct CDR3 sequences, less than 25% found once; its top ten account for 45% to 55%. Deletions cut 3 bases from V and 4 bases from J, with 9 bases between. From germline, CDR1 is SGHVS and CDR2 FQNEAQ. CDR3 length: 13 amino acids. This clonotype was observed a handful of times. As yet, its antigen is unknown.

The origin of this receptor is a woman in her 70s with Graves' ophthalmopathy. The sequencing sample was made of blood. The chain links TRBV7-8 to TRBJ1-2; D is unresolved. The CDR3 DNA reads as TGTGCCAGCAGCTTGACGGAGACCTATGGCTACACCTTC. It is translated as CASSLTETYGYTF.